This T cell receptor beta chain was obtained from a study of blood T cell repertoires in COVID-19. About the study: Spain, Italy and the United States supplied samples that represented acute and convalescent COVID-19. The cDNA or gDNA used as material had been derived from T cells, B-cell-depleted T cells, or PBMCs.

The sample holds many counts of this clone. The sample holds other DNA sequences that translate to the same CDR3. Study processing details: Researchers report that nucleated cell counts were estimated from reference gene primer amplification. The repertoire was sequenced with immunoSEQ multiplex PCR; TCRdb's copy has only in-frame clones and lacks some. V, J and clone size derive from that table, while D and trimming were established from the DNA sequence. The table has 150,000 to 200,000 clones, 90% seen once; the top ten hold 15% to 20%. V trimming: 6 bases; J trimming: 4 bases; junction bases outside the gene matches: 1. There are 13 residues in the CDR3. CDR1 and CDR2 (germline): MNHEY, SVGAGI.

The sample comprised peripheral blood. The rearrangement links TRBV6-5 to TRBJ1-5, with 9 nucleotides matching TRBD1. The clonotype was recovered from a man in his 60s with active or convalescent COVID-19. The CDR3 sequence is CASRGQGNQPQHF. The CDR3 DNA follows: TGTGCCAGCAGAGGACAGGGGAATCAGCCCCAGCATTTT.